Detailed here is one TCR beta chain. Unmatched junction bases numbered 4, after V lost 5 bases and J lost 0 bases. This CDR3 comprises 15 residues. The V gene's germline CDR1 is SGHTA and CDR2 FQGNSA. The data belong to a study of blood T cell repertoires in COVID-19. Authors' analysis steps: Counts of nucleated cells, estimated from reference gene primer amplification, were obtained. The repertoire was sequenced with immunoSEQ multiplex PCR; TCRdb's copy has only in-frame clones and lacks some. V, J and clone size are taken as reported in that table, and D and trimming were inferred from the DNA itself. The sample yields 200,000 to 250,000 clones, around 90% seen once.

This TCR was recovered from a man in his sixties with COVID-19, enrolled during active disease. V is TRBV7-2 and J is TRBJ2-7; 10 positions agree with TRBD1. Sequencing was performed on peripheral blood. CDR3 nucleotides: TGTGCCAGCAGCGCGACAGGGGGCCCCTCCTACGAGCAGTACTTC. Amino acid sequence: CASSATGGPSYEQYF.